This T cell receptor (beta chain) was obtained from a study of response to subunit inactivated influenza vaccine. Regarding the study as a whole: Few additional T cells are recruited per seasonal influenza vaccination, authors suggested.

This clonotype was counted many times. Its antigen is as yet unknown. TCRdb redid the calling of the RT-PCR reads with MiXCR, one entry per CDR3 protein. Here the sample spans 700,000 to 800,000 distinct CDR3 sequences, approximately 18% being singletons. The CDR3 sequence is 15 residues long. V lost 5 bases, J lost 2 bases, and 8 bases stayed unmatched. CDR1 DFQATT and CDR2 SNEGSKA come from the germline V gene (reference sequence). The source of this sequence is a man aged 50 to 60 who received an inactivated influenza vaccine. Sequencing used PBMCs from blood, obtained roughly 5 days after vaccination. This chain uses TRBV20-1 with TRBJ2-3, with 9 bases matching TRBD2. CDR3: CSASATSGATDTQYF. The CDR3, as DNA: TGCAGTGCTTCCGCGACTAGCGGCGCCACAGATACGCAGTATTTT.